The next 28 T cell receptor beta chains were all read from a single sample in a study of blood T cell repertoires in COVID-19. Generated by immunoSEQ multiplex PCR, the TCRdb table keeps only in-frame clones and is missing some. The repertoire holds a few hundred thousand clones, with 80% to 85% as singletons. Sequencing was done on a sample of peripheral blood. The receptors here all came from a person between 70 and 80 years old with COVID-19, enrolled during active disease.

CDR3 protein: CASMVTAAKNIQYF. CDR3 nucleotides: TGTGCCAGCATGGTGACTGCTGCCAAAAACATTCAGTACTTC. The V gene is TRBV7-3, the J gene TRBJ2-4; D gene uncertain. Trimming pared 7 bases from V and 1 base from J, leaving 11 bases between. There are 14 residues in the CDR3. The V gene's germline CDR1 is SGHTA and CDR2 FQGTGA.

Only one count was recorded for this clone. This rearrangement joins TRBV28 to TRBJ1-5; 8 bases map to TRBD1. V lost 4 bases to trimming and J lost 4 bases; unmatched junction nucleotides: 6. Germline V gene lookup returns CDR1 MDHEN and CDR2 SYDVKM. The CDR3 runs 15 residues. DNA of the CDR3: TGTGCCAGCAGTTCACAGGGGGGAAGTAATCAGCCCCAGCATTTT. It yields the protein CASSSQGGSNQPQHF.

This rearrangement joins TRBV5-5 to TRBJ2-3, with D possibly being TRBD1 (5 bases). The V and J ends lost 5 bases and 2 bases respectively, with 12 bases between them. Germline CDR1 is SGHKS and CDR2 is YYEKEE (reference sequence). This CDR3 spans 14 amino acids. CDR3 coding DNA: TGTGCCAGCAGTCTCACAGGTGACACAGATACGCAGTATTTT. Translation gives CASSLTGDTDTQYF.

Worth noting for this clone: Other DNA sequences in the sample encode the same CDR3. The chain recombines TRBV19 with TRBJ2-7; a weak D match, TRBD2 (6 bases). The CDR3 is 14 amino acids. V lost 5 bases, J lost 1 base, and 12 bases lay in between. In germline, CDR1 is LNHDA, CDR2 SQIVND (reference sequence). CDR3 sequence (DNA): TGTGCCAGTAGTGCGGGACGCCCTTCCTACGAGCAGTACTTC. This sequence encodes CASSAGRPSYEQYF.

The chain links TRBV25-1 to TRBJ1-3; the D gene is possibly TRBD1 (5 bases). The CDR3 runs 15 residues. V dropped 9 bases and J dropped 0 bases, with 15 bases sitting between them. Germline V CDR1 and CDR2: MGHDK, SYGVNS. CDR3 nucleotide sequence: TGTGCCAGTGCCAAGGGGCAAGGCTCTGGAAACACCATATATTTT. Encoded protein: CASAKGQGSGNTIYF.

The J gene is TRBJ2-5, the V gene TRBV19, with D maybe TRBD1 (6 bases). The CDR3 length is 14 residues. Germline loops: CDR1 LNHDA, CDR2 SQIVND (reference sequence). Trimming pared 3 bases from V and 0 bases from J, leaving 8 bases between. The CDR3 protein is CASSIRDNQETQYF. In DNA form, the CDR3 reads TGTGCCAGTAGTATTCGGGACAACCAAGAGACCCAGTACTTC.

The J gene is TRBJ1-6, the V gene TRBV18, with unresolved D. V was pared by 0 bases and J by 7 bases, with 13 bases between. The CDR3 runs to 16 residues. From germline, CDR1 is KGHSH and CDR2 LQKENI. The CDR3: CASSPPNRASNSPLHF. The CDR3 DNA sequence: TGTGCCAGCTCACCACCCAACCGAGCTTCGAATTCACCCCTCCACTTT.

The chain is built from TRBV6-1 and TRBJ1-2; no clear D. The V and J ends lost 3 bases and 4 bases respectively, with 18 bases between them. The CDR3 loop spans 16 amino acids. Per germline, CDR1 MNHNS and CDR2 SASEGT. CDR3 amino acids: CASSDVSGAMSYGYTF. The CDR3 bases are TGTGCCAGCAGTGACGTGTCGGGAGCCATGAGCTATGGCTACACCTTC.

V is TRBV5-1 and J is TRBJ2-2; D possibly corresponds to TRBD2 (5 bases). Germline V gene data show CDR1 as SGHRS and CDR2 as YFSETQ. Trimming took off 5 bases at V and 2 bases at J, with 10 bases between the two ends. The CDR3 spans 14 residues. The CDR3 DNA is TGCGCCAGCAGGGACTCGGGTAACACCGGGGAGCTGTTTTTT. Translation: CASRDSGNTGELFF.

The rearrangement links TRBV27 to TRBJ2-6; a possible D gene is TRBD1 (6 bases). The CDR3 covers 17 residues. The germline V gene has CDR1 MNHEY and CDR2 SMNVEV (reference sequence). The germline V and J ends were trimmed by 2 bases and 1 base, with 12 bases remaining between them. The CDR3 coding sequence is TGTGCCAGCAGTTTAATCCAGGGGCGTTCTGGGGCCAACGTCCTGACTTTC. Amino acids: CASSLIQGRSGANVLTF.

The gene calls are TRBV19 and TRBJ2-7; D ambiguous. This CDR3 is 13 amino acids long. Germline CDR1 is LNHDA and CDR2 is SQIVND (reference sequence). Trimming pared 1 base from V and 5 bases from J, leaving 9 bases between. The CDR3 spells CASSIVSGNEQYF. CDR3 coding DNA: TGTGCCAGTAGTATAGTATCAGGAAACGAGCAGTACTTC. Full variable domain (rest looked up from reference TRBV19 and TRBJ2-7): DGGITQSPKYLFRKEGQNVTLSCEQNLNHDAMYWYRQDPGQGLRLIYYSQIVNDFQKGDIAEGYSVSREKKESFPLTVTSAQKNPTAFYLCASSIVSGNEQYFGPGTRLTVT.

The chain carries TRBV4-3 and TRBJ1-5; possible D gene TRBD1, 5 bases. V was shortened by 1 base and J by 0 bases, with 16 bases between the two germline ends. Germline assignment: CDR1 LGHNA and CDR2 YSLEER. CDR3 length equals 18 residues. In DNA form, the CDR3 reads TGCGCCAGCAGCCAAGCTTTTCAGGGATATGGTAGCAATCAGCCCCAGCATTTT. It is translated as CASSQAFQGYGSNQPQHF.

V usage is TRBV6-6 and J usage is TRBJ2-7; TRBD2 might be the D (5 bases). The germline gives CDR1 MNHNY, CDR2 SVGAGI (reference sequence). The CDR3 has 13 amino acids. The germline V and J ends were trimmed by 2 bases and 5 bases, with 10 bases remaining between them. CDR3 coding DNA: TGTGCCAGCAGTTACAGCCCGGGGAACGAGCAGTACTTC. Residues: CASSYSPGNEQYF.

CDR3 nucleotides: TGCGCCAGCAGCCAAGAAATCTCAGGGGGACACAATGAGCAGTTCTTC. Translating it yields CASSQEISGGHNEQFF. J is TRBJ2-1 and V is TRBV4-3, with 7 bases matching TRBD1. The V gene's germline CDR1 is LGHNA and CDR2 YSLEER. This CDR3 comprises 16 residues. Unmatched junction bases numbered 7, after V lost 0 bases and J lost 5 bases.

The sample holds one count of this clone. The DNA of the CDR3 is TGCAGTGCCACGAGGGGGGGTGAGCAGTTCTTC. Encoded protein: CSATRGGEQFF. This chain connects TRBV20-1 to TRBJ2-1, with D possibly matching TRBD2 (7 bases). CDR1 and CDR2 (germline): DFQATT, SNEGSKA (reference sequence). Between the trimmed V and J ends, which lost 6 bases and 9 bases, there was a span of 12 bases. This CDR3 region has 11 residues.

The chain recombines TRBV3-1 (or the pseudogene TRBV3-2) with TRBJ1-1, with a possible D match to TRBD1 (6 bases). The CDR3 loop spans 14 amino acids. V dropped 3 bases and J dropped 4 bases, with 12 bases sitting between them. Germline CDR1 LGHDT, CDR2 YNNKEL (reference sequence). CDR3 DNA: TGTGCCAGCAGCCAGGAGAGGGGGTCCACTGAAGCTTTCTTT. Translating gives CASSQERGSTEAFF.

The chain carries TRBV4-1 and TRBJ1-5; D not certain. This CDR3 contains 15 residues. Trimming left V 1 base short and J 0 bases short, with 7 bases between. The germline CDR1 and CDR2 sequences are MGHRA and YSYEKL. The CDR3 nucleotides read TGCGCCAGCAGCCAAGGTAGACTTAGCAATCAGCCCCAGCATTTT. This codes for CASSQGRLSNQPQHF.

This rearrangement joins TRBV7-3 to TRBJ2-1; TRBD1 matches at 10 bases. The CDR3 loop spans 16 amino acids. Germline V gene lookup returns CDR1 SGHTA and CDR2 FQGTGA. V dropped 4 bases and J dropped 7; count of bases not matched to a gene: 10. CDR3 coding DNA: TGTGCCAGCAGCTCTAGAAGACAGGGGGCCTGGAATGAGCAGTTCTTC. Its protein is CASSSRRQGAWNEQFF.

In its sample, this clone was seen a few times. The rearrangement joins TRBV11-1 to TRBJ2-5; 7 nucleotides agree with TRBD2. The V and J ends lost 1 base and 1 base, in that order; junction bases with no gene match: 3. The CDR3 sequence is 15 residues long. Germline-derived CDR1 and CDR2 are SGHAT and FQDESV (reference sequence). The CDR3 loop reads CASSLGGGVQETQYF. As DNA, the CDR3 is TGTGCCAGCAGCTTAGGGGGGGGAGTCCAAGAGACCCAGTACTTC.

This chain uses TRBV12-2 with TRBJ2-7; TRBD1, as called in the table, went unchecked against the DNA. TRBV12-2 has pseudogene status. The CDR3 covers 17 residues. In DNA form, the CDR3 reads TGTGCAAGTCGCTTATTAATATTTAGAGGGGGCTGGTACGAGCAGTACTTC. As protein: CASRLLIFRGGWYEQYF.

This chain joins TRBV12-5 and TRBJ1-5, with D unresolved. Germline CDR1 is LGHNT and CDR2 is FRNRAP. V lost 1 base, J lost 6 bases, and 7 bases lay in between. This CDR3 comprises 13 residues. The CDR3 region has the DNA TGTGCTAGTGGTTTGGAAGCCTCTCAGCCCCAGCATTTT. This translates into CASGLEASQPQHF.

This chain connects TRBV20-1 to TRBJ2-7; 14 bases are shared with TRBD2. The trim removed 3 bases at V and 8 bases at J, leaving 3 bases unmatched. Germline lookup yields CDR1 DFQATT and CDR2 SNEGSKA (reference sequence). CDR3 length equals 13 residues. The CDR3 spells CSASGTSGGKQYF. The CDR3, as DNA: TGCAGTGCTAGTGGGACTAGCGGGGGTAAGCAGTACTTC.

The chain combines TRBV20-1 with TRBJ1-5; no clear D. V dropped 3 bases and J dropped 0 bases, with 9 bases sitting between them. In germline, CDR1 is DFQATT, CDR2 SNEGSKA (reference sequence). The length of the CDR3 is 14 residues. CDR3 loop: CSASSQNSNQPQHF. Here the CDR3 DNA reads TGCAGTGCTAGTTCCCAAAATAGCAATCAGCCCCAGCATTTT.

The CDR3 loop is CASSAPDRAEQYF. CDR3 DNA: TGTGCCAGCAGCGCCCCCGACAGGGCTGAGCAGTACTTC. The V gene is TRBV9, the J gene TRBJ2-7, with 7 nucleotides matching TRBD1. The CDR3 sequence is 13 residues long. The ends lost 3 bases at V and 7 bases at J; junction bases unmatched: 7. CDR1 is SGDLS and CDR2 is YYNGEE in the germline V gene.

The chain recombines TRBV7-3 with TRBJ2-3; 11 bases are shared with TRBD1. The junction had 10 bases not matched to a gene; V was cut back by 5 bases and J by 6 bases. Germline assignment: CDR1 SGHTA and CDR2 FQGTGA. This CDR3 comprises 16 residues. This chain's CDR3 is CASSAGQGAVRDTQYF. The CDR3 DNA reads as TGTGCCAGCAGCGCCGGACAGGGGGCAGTAAGGGATACGCAGTATTTT.

The chain carries TRBV7-8 and TRBJ1-2; TRBD1 is a possible D gene (6 bases). Germline V gene data show CDR1 as SGHVS and CDR2 as FQNEAQ. CDR3 length: 14 amino acids. V shed 5 bases and J shed 0 bases, with 10 bases lying between them. In DNA form, the CDR3 reads TGTGCCAGCAGCGTACAGGGAGCTAACTATGGCTACACCTTC. Its protein product is CASSVQGANYGYTF.

The rearrangement uses TRBV7-3 and TRBJ2-3; D is unclear. The CDR3 sequence is 13 residues long. Between the trimmed V and J ends, which lost 5 bases and 5 bases, there was a span of 11 bases. Germline-derived CDR1 and CDR2 are SGHTA and FQGTGA. The CDR3 sequence: CASSPKPQDTQYF. The CDR3 coding sequence is TGTGCCAGCAGCCCAAAGCCCCAAGATACGCAGTATTTT.

The rearrangement links TRBV5-1 to TRBJ2-3; perhaps TRBD2 as D (6 bases). CDR3 length: 15 amino acids. V was pared by 4 bases and J by 1 base, with 13 bases between. Germline V CDR1 and CDR2: SGHRS, YFSETQ. The CDR3 DNA sequence: TGCGCCAGCAGCGCCGGGAGTTTCGGCACAGATACGCAGTATTTT. This gives the protein CASSAGSFGTDTQYF. Full variable domain (rest looked up from reference TRBV5-1 and TRBJ2-3): KAGVTQTPRYLIKTRGQQVTLSCSPISGHRSVSWYQQTPGQGLQFLFEYFSETQRNKGNFPGRFSGRQFSNSRSEMNVSTLELGDSALYLCASSAGSFGTDTQYFGPGTRLTVL.